Each of the 8 T cell receptor beta chains below was sequenced from the same sample in a study of beta chain features in type 1 diabetes. What was sequenced were expressed TCRB transcripts, since all of the isolated RNA had been reverse transcribed. Assay: immunoSEQ multiplex PCR; the TCRdb copy retains only in-frame clones and omits some. The sample lists 150,000 to 200,000 clones, approximately 8.4% occurring once. The sample taken for sequencing was central memory CD4+ T cells from blood. These receptors originate from a woman aged 18-29 years in good health.

This clone was counted between two and nine times. The chain is built from TRBV9 and TRBJ1-6; TRBD1 agrees at 7 bases. Losses at the gene ends were 4 bases for V and 12 bases for J; bases not matched to a gene: 10. This CDR3 has 14 amino acids. CDR1 and CDR2 (germline): SGDLS, YYNGEE. CDR3 loop: CASSPQDRFGPLHF. The CDR3 bases are TGTGCCAGCAGCCCCCAGGACAGGTTTGGACCCCTCCACTTT.

The genes are TRBV27 and TRBJ2-7; 8 positions agree with TRBD1. Germline-derived CDR1 and CDR2 are MNHEY and SMNVEV (reference sequence). The CDR3 is 13 residues long. V was clipped by 5 bases and J by 7 bases; unmatched bases: 7. CDR3 residues: CASSTNTGGEQYF. CDR3 nucleotide sequence: TGTGCCAGCAGTACGAATACAGGGGGGGAGCAGTACTTC.

The V and J genes are TRBV7-9 and TRBJ2-1; 11 bases are shared with TRBD2. The junction had 5 bases not matched to a gene; V was cut back by 5 bases and J by 5 bases. This CDR3 has 15 amino acids. Germline lookup yields CDR1 SEHNR and CDR2 FQNEAQ (reference sequence). For the CDR3, the DNA is TGTGCCAGCAGCCAAGGGACTAGCGGTAACAATGAGCAGTTCTTC. Translated, it gives CASSQGTSGNNEQFF.

This clone was observed a few times. Additional DNA sequences in this sample encode the identical CDR3. This sequence joins TRBV6-1 and TRBJ1-2; D not resolved. This CDR3 has 13 residues. Germline V gene data show CDR1 as MNHNS and CDR2 as SASEGT. V shed 1 base and J shed 4 bases, with 7 bases lying between them. Written as DNA, the CDR3 is TGTGCCAGCAGTGAAGACAACAGCTATGGCTACACCTTC. Amino acid sequence: CASSEDNSYGYTF.

This chain uses TRBV29-1 with TRBJ1-2, with 12 bases aligning to TRBD1. The CDR3 consists of 12 residues. Unmatched junction bases numbered 3, after V lost 7 bases and J lost 6 bases. Per germline, CDR1 SQVTM and CDR2 ANQGSEA. The DNA of the CDR3 is TGCAGCGCGGGGACAGGGGGCAATGGCTACACCTTC. This sequence encodes CSAGTGGNGYTF.

In its sample, this clone was seen a few times. This chain links TRBV6-6 with TRBJ2-3; 8 bases are shared with TRBD1. Germline CDR1 reads MNHNY; CDR2 reads SVGAGI (reference sequence). After removal of 7 bases from V and 4 bases from J, the junction contained 13 bases not matched to a gene. The CDR3 consists of 16 residues. The CDR3 loop reads CASTRGQGGFSDTQYF. Here the CDR3 DNA reads TGTGCCAGCACCAGGGGGCAGGGAGGATTTTCAGATACGCAGTATTTT.

In this sample, this clone turned up many times. The chain combines TRBV28 with TRBJ2-7; D is unclear. The germline V and J ends were trimmed by 3 bases and 4 bases, with 7 bases remaining between them. This CDR3 contains 12 residues. CDR1 and CDR2 (germline): MDHEN, SYDVKM. This chain's CDR3 is CASSFQEYEQYF. The CDR3, as DNA: TGTGCCAGCAGTTTTCAGGAATACGAGCAGTACTTC.

The chain joins TRBV11-2 to TRBJ1-2, with 7 bases identical to TRBD1. From germline, CDR1 is SGHAT and CDR2 FQNNGV. With V trimmed by 5 bases and J by 2 bases, 5 bases remained unmatched. The CDR3 runs to 14 residues. The CDR3 loop is CASSEGTANYGYTF. In DNA, the CDR3 is TGTGCCAGCAGCGAGGGGACAGCAAACTATGGCTACACCTTC.